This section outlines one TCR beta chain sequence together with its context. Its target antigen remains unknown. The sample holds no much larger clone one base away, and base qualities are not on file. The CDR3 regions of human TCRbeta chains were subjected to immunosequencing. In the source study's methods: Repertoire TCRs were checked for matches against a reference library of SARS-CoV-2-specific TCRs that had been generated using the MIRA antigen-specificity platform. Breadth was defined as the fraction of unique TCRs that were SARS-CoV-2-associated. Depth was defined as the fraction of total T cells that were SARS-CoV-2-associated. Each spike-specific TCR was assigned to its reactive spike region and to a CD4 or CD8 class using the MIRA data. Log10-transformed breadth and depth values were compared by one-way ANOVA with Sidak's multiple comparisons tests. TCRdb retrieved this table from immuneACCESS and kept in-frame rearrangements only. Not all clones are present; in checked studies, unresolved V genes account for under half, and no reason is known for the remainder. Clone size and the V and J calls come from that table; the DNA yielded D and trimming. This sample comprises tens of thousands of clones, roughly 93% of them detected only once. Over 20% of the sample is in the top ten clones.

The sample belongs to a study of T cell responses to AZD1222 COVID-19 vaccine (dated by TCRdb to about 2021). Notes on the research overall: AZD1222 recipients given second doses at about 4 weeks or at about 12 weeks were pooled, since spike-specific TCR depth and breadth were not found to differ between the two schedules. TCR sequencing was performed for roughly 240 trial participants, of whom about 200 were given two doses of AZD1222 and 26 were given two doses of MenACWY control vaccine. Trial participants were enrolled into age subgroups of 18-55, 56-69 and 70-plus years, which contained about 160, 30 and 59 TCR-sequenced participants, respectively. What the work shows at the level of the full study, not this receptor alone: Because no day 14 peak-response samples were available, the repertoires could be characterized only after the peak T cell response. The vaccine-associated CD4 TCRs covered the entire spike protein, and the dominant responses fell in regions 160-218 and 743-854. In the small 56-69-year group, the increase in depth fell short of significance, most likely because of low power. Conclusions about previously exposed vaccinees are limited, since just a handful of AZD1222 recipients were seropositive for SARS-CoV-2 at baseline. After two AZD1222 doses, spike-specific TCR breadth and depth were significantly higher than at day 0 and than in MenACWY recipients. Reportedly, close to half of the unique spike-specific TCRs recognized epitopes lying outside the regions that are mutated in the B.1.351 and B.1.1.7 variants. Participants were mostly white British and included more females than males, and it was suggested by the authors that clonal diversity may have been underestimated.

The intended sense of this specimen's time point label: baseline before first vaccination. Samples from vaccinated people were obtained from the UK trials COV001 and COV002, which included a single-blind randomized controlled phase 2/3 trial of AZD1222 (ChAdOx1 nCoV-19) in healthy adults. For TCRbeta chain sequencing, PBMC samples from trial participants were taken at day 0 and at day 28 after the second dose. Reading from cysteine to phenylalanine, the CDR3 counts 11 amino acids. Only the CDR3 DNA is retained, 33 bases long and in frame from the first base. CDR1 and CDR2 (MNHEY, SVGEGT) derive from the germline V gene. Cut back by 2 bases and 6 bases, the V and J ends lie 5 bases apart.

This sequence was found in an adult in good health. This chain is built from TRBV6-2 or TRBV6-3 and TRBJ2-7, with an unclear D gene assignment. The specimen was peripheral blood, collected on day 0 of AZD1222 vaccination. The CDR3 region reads CASSYNSEQYF. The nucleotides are TGTGCCAGCAGTTACAACAGCGAGCAGTACTTC.